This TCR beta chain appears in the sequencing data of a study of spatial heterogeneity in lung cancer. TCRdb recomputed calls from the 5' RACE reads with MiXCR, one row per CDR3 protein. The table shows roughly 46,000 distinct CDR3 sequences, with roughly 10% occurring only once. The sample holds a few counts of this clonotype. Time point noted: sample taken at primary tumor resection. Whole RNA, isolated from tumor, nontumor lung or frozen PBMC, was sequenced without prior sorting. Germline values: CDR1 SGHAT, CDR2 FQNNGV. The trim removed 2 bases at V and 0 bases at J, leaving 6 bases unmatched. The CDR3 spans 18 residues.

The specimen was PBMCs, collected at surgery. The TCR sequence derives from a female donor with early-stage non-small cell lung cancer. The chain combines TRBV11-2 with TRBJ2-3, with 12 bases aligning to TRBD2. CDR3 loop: CASSLWLAGGRSTDTQYF. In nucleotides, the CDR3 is TGTGCCAGCAGCTTATGGCTAGCGGGGGGGCGTAGCACAGATACGCAGTATTTT. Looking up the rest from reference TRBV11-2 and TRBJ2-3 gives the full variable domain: EAGVAQSPRYKIIEKRQSVAFWCNPISGHATLYWYQQILGQGPKLLIQFQNNGVVDDSQLPKDRFSAERLKGVDSTLKIQPAKLEDSAVYLCASSLWLAGGRSTDTQYFGPGTRLTVL.